This note documents a single T cell receptor beta chain sequence. This sample is part of a study of shared clonotypes between healthy human individuals. The V and J ends lost 2 bases and 6 bases respectively, with 14 bases between them. The CDR3 totals 14 residues. The germline V gene encodes CDR1 MNHEY and CDR2 SVGAGI. It was into CD45RA+ naive and CD45RA-negative memory subsets that the CD4+ cells were split. In the authors' workflow: ImmunoSEQ only sent back junction sequences with no quality scores, so filtering was done differently. The repertoire was sequenced with immunoSEQ multiplex PCR; TCRdb's copy has only in-frame clones and lacks some. V and J calls and clone size follow that table, whereas D and trimming were derived from the DNA. There are about 1.5 million clones in the sample; under 99% occur only once, and about 0.42% lies in the top ten.

The receptor was derived from a man aged 25-45 years in good health. Sequenced input: naive CD4+ T cells sorted from blood. This sample's subset: CD45RA+ positively selected. This chain uses TRBV6-5 with TRBJ2-7; tentatively, D is TRBD1 (5 bases). Here the CDR3 DNA reads TGTGCCAGCAGTTACGTAGGGGCGAATCGCGAGCAGTACTTC. This encodes CASSYVGANREQYF.